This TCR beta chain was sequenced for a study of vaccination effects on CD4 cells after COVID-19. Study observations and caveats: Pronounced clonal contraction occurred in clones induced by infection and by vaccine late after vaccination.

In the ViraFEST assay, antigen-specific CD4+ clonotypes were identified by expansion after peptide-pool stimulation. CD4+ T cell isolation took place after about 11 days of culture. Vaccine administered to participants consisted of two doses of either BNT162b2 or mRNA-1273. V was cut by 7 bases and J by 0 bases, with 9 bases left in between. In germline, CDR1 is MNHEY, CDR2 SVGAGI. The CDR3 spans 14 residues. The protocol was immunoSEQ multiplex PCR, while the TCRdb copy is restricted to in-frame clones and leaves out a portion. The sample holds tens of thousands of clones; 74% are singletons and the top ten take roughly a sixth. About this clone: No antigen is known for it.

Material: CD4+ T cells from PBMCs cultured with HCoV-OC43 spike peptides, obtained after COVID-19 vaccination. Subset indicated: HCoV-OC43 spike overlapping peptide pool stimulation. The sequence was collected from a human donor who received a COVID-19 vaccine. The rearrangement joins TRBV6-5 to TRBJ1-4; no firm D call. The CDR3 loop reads CASKKGPTNEKLFF. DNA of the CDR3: TGTGCCAGCAAGAAAGGGCCAACTAATGAAAAACTGTTTTTT.